This T cell receptor beta chain was recovered during a study of T cells after yellow fever vaccination. About the study: Fractions containing few cells were prepared with SMART-Seq v4 Ultra Low Input. Study conclusions and caveats: The booster saw the reappearance of most primary-vaccination clones (roughly 96% CD4, 80% to 90% CD8). Few clonotypes appeared in both CD4 and CD8 compartments.

A single record per CDR3 protein comes from TCRdb applying MiXCR to the 5' RACE reads. The data show 68,000 or so distinct CDR3 sequences, with about 7.8% seen just once and 30% to 45% held by the top ten. Germline CDR1 MNHEY, CDR2 SVGAGI. The V and J ends lost 3 bases and 5 bases respectively, with 7 bases between them. The CDR3 has 13 amino acids. The sample holds many counts of this clonotype. Its cognate antigen is unknown. Sample: CD8+ T cells sorted from PBMCs, taken 15 days after the yellow fever booster vaccination. The chain uses TRBV6-5 and TRBJ2-2; D remains ambiguous. This TCR was recovered from a young man who received the YFV17D yellow fever vaccine. CDR3 DNA sequence: TGTGCCAGCAGTTATATGGATACCGGGGAGCTGTTTTTT. As protein: CASSYMDTGELFF.